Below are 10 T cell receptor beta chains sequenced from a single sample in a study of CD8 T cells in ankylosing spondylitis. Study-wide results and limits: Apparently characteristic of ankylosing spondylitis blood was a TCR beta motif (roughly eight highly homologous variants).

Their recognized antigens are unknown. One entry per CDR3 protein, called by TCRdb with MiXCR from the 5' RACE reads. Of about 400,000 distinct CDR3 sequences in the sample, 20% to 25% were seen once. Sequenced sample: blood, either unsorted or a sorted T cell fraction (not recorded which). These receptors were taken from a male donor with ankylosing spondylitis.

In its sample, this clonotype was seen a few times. Here the CDR3 reads CASSGLAGISYEQYF. DNA of the CDR3: TGTGCCAGCAGTGGGCTAGCGGGGATCTCCTACGAGCAGTACTTC. V gene TRBV6-1 combines with J gene TRBJ2-7, with 9 bases lining up with TRBD2. The CDR3 is 15 amino acids. Germline CDR1 and CDR2: MNHNS and SASEGT. J gave up 0 bases and V 4 bases, and 4 bases lay outside the gene matches.

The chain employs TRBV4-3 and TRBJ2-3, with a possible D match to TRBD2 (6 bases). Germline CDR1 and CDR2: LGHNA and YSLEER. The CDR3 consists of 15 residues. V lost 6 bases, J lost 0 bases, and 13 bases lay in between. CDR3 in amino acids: CASSLRDSSTDTQYF. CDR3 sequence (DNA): TGCGCCAGCAGTCTTAGGGACTCCAGCACAGATACGCAGTATTTT.

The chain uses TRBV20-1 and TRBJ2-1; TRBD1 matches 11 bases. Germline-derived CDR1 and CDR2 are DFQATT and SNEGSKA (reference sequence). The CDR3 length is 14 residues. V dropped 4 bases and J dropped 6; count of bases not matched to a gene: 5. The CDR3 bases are TGCAGTGCTAAGGGACAGGGGGGGCCCAATGAGCAGTTCTTC. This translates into CSAKGQGGPNEQFF.

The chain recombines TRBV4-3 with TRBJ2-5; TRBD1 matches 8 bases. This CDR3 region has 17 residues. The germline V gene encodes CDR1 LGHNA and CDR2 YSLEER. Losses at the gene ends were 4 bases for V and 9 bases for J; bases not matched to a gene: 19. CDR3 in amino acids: CASSPTFPTGAHESQYF. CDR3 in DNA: TGCGCCAGCAGCCCCACCTTCCCGACAGGGGCGCATGAGTCCCAGTACTTC.

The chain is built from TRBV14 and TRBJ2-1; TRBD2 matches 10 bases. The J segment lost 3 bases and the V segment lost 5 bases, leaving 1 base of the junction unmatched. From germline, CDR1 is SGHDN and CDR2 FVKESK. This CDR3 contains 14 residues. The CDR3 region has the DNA TGTGCCAGCAGCAAGCGGGAGGGCTACAATGAGCAGTTCTTC. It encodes CASSKREGYNEQFF.

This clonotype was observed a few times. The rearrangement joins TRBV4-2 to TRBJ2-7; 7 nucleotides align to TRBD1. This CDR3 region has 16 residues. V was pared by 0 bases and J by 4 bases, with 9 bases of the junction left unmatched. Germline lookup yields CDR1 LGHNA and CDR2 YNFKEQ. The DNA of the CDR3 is TGTGCCAGCAGCCAAGAGGACAGGACGCCGACTTACGAGCAGTACTTC. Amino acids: CASSQEDRTPTYEQYF.

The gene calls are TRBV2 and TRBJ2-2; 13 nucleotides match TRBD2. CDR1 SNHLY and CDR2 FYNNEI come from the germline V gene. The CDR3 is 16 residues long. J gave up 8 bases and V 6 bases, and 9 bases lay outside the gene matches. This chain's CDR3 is CASRKTSGRAVGELFF. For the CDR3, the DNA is TGTGCCAGCAGAAAAACTAGCGGGAGGGCCGTTGGGGAGCTGTTTTTT. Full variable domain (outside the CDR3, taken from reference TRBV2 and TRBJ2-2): EPEVTQTPSHQVTQMGQEVILRCVPISNHLYFYWYRQILGQKVEFLVSFYNNEISEKSEIFDDQFSVERPDGSNFTLKIRSTKLEDSAMYFCASRKTSGRAVGELFFGEGSRLTVL.

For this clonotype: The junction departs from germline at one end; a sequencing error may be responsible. This CDR3 reads CAGSLAGTLGNEQFF. The CDR3 DNA reads TGTGCCGGCAGCTTAGCGGGAACGTTGGGCAATGAGCAGTTCTTC. J is TRBJ2-1 and V is TRBV7-2, with 8 bases that match TRBD2. CDR3 length: 15 amino acids. Germline lookup yields CDR1 SGHTA and CDR2 FQGNSA.

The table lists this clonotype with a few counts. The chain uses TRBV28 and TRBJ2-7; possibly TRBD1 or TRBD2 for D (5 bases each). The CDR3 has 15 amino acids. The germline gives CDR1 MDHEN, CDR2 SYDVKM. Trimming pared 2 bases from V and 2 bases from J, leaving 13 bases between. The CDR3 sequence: CASSLGGPVTYEQYF. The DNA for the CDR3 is TGTGCCAGCAGTTTAGGGGGACCCGTCACCTACGAGCAGTACTTC.

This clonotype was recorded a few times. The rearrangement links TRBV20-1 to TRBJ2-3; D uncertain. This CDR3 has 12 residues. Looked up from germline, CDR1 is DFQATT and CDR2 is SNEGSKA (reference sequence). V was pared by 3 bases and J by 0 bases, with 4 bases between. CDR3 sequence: CSARESTDTQYF. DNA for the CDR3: TGCAGTGCTAGGGAAAGCACAGATACGCAGTATTTT.